The rows below give T cell receptor beta chains drawn from one sample of a study of OX40 agonist ivuxolimab in advanced cancers. Measured with immunoSEQ multiplex PCR; TCRdb has only the in-frame clones, and not every one. The sample includes roughly 25,000 clones, about four fifths of them seen just once. The specimen comprised CD4+ or CD8+ T cells sorted from blood, sampled in a trial of the OX40 agonist ivuxolimab. All receptors derive from an adult with an advanced solid tumor such as melanoma, head and neck, liver or kidney cancer. The CDR3 runs from the conserved cysteine through the conserved F or W. The D gene is left open where the match is weak. Clone size is shown for a subset of rows, as once, few, many or a class of expanded clone.

CDR3 length | D gene | J gene | clone size | V gene | CDR3 protein | CDR3 DNA
14 | . | TRBJ2-7 | . | TRBV15 | CATSNRVSGHEQYF | TGTGCCACCAGCAACCGGGTATCAGGCCACGAGCAGTACTTC
17 | TRBD2 | TRBJ2-7 | . | TRBV6-1 | CASSERLGGWSSYEQYF | TGTGCCAGCAGTGAACGGTTGGGAGGGTGGAGCTCCTACGAGCAGTACTTC
15 | TRBD2 | TRBJ2-1 | . | TRBV7-2 | CASTQSGGYYNEQFF | TGTGCCAGCACCCAGTCGGGAGGGTACTACAATGAGCAGTTCTTC
12 | TRBD1 | TRBJ2-1 | . | TRBV7-2 | CASSSNRGPKFF | TGTGCCAGCAGTTCTAACAGGGGCCCTAAGTTCTTC
14 | . | TRBJ2-3 | . | TRBV2 | CASRLDTSTDTQYF | TGTGCCAGCAGGCTAGACACCAGCACAGATACGCAGTATTTT
15 | . | TRBJ2-7 | . | TRBV4-1 | CASSQEGSPPYEQYF | TGCGCCAGCAGCCAAGAAGGATCCCCGCCCTACGAGCAGTACTTC
17 | TRBD2 | TRBJ2-3 | . | TRBV5-6 | CASSLDRPSGSRDTQYF | TGTGCCAGCAGCTTGGATCGGCCTAGCGGGAGTAGGGATACGCAGTATTTT
14 | TRBD2 | TRBJ2-7 | . | TRBV30 | CALVLAGDPYEQYF | TGTGCCTTAGTACTAGCGGGAGATCCCTACGAGCAGTACTTC
16 | TRBD1 | TRBJ1-2 | . | TRBV5-1 | CASAPADRGWGYGYTF | TGCGCCAGCGCCCCAGCGGACAGGGGATGGGGCTATGGCTACACCTTC
13 | . | TRBJ2-3 | . | TRBV19 | CASSSGNGDTQYF | TGTGCCAGTAGTAGCGGGAACGGAGATACGCAGTATTTT
15 | TRBD2 | TRBJ2-5 | once | TRBV5-1 | CASSEIAGGPETQYF | TGCGCCAGCAGCGAGATAGCGGGGGGCCCCGAGACCCAGTACTTC
15 | . | TRBJ2-7 | . | TRBV4-3 | CASSQEYSQSYEQYF | TGCGCCAGCAGCCAAGAATACAGCCAGTCCTACGAGCAGTACTTC
13 | . | TRBJ2-7 | . | TRBV5-1 | CASSQGLPYEQYF | TGCGCCAGCAGCCAGGGACTCCCCTACGAGCAGTACTTC
15 | . | TRBJ2-1 | . | TRBV2 | CASRNLAGNYNEQFF | TGTGCCAGCAGAAATTTGGCGGGTAATTACAATGAGCAGTTCTTC
16 | . | TRBJ2-7 | few | TRBV28 | CASSLLLRDRRDEQYF | TGTGCCAGCAGTTTACTTCTCCGTGACAGGCGCGACGAGCAGTACTTC
16 | TRBD1 | TRBJ2-4 | . | TRBV28 | CASSWTGGMAKNIQYF | TGTGCCAGCAGTTGGACAGGGGGCATGGCCAAAAACATTCAGTACTTC
17 | TRBD2 | TRBJ2-2 | . | TRBV13 | CASSPDSGLVVTGELFF | TGTGCCAGCAGCCCTGATTCGGGACTAGTCGTCACCGGGGAGCTGTTTTTT
16 | . | TRBJ1-3 | . | TRBV7-9 | CASSREGGYSGNTIYF | TGTGCCAGCAGCCGAGAAGGCGGGTACTCTGGAAACACCATATATTTT
16 | TRBD2 | TRBJ2-3 | . | TRBV2 | CASSEPTSASTDTQYF | TGTGCCAGCAGTGAACCGACTAGCGCTAGCACAGATACGCAGTATTTT
16 | TRBD1 | TRBJ2-7 | . | TRBV4-2 | CASSHSDRGEIYEQYF | TGTGCCAGCAGCCATTCCGACAGGGGCGAGATCTACGAGCAGTACTTC
15 | . | TRBJ1-4 | . | TRBV15 | CATSRDQGVVEKLFF | TGTGCCACCAGCAGAGATCAGGGTGTTGTTGAAAAACTGTTTTTT
12 | . | TRBJ2-3 | . | TRBV7-2 | CASSRPADTQYF | TGTGCCAGCAGCCGACCGGCTGATACGCAGTATTTT
13 | . | TRBJ1-1 | . | TRBV6-5 | CASRSWGGTEAFF | TGTGCCAGCAGGAGCTGGGGGGGAACTGAAGCTTTCTTT
15 | TRBD1 | TRBJ2-7 | few | TRBV7-2 | CASSSRTGGAYEQYF | TGTGCCAGCAGCTCCCGGACAGGGGGCGCATACGAGCAGTACTTC
14 | TRBD1 | TRBJ2-7 | . | TRBV2 | CASRGGTGAYEQYF | TGTGCCAGCAGAGGCGGGACAGGGGCCTACGAGCAGTACTTC
15 | . | TRBJ1-2 | . | TRBV6-1 | CASSGRQGVNYGYTF | TGTGCCAGCAGTGGGAGGCAGGGCGTTAACTATGGCTACACCTTC
11 | . | TRBJ1-4 | . | TRBV28 | CASSTNEKLFF | TGTGCCAGCAGTACAAATGAAAAACTGTTTTTT
13 | . | TRBJ1-1 | . | TRBV10-3 | CAISEFGGTEAFF | TGTGCCATCAGTGAGTTCGGGGGTACTGAAGCTTTCTTT
16 | . | TRBJ2-1 | . | TRBV6-5 | CASSYRQGITYNEQFF | TGTGCCAGCAGTTACCGCCAGGGAATAACCTACAATGAGCAGTTCTTC
13 | . | TRBJ2-7 | . | TRBV5-1 | CASSTLSSYEQYF | TGCGCCAGCAGCACTTTGAGCTCCTACGAGCAGTACTTC
15 | TRBD2 | TRBJ2-7 | . | TRBV19 | CASSIASGIFYEQYF | TGTGCCAGTAGTATCGCTAGCGGGATATTCTACGAGCAGTACTTC
15 | . | TRBJ1-2 | . | TRBV9 | CASSVVPRPNYGYTF | TGTGCCAGCAGCGTAGTACCCCGCCCTAACTATGGCTACACCTTC
15 | . | TRBJ1-1 | . | TRBV18 | CASSPPGRGFTEAFF | TGTGCCAGCTCACCACCGGGACGGGGTTTCACTGAAGCTTTCTTT
16 | . | TRBJ1-1 | once | TRBV6-6 | CASSQIKTGMNTEAFF | TGTGCCAGCAGTCAGATAAAGACAGGCATGAACACTGAAGCTTTCTTT
13 | TRBD2 | TRBJ2-7 | . | TRBV7-2 | CASSLSGGGEQYF | TGTGCCAGCAGTCTAAGCGGGGGGGGTGAGCAGTACTTC
14 | . | TRBJ2-3 | few | TRBV6-6 | CASSYSRGTDTQYF | TGTGCCAGCAGTTACTCCAGGGGCACAGATACGCAGTATTTT
11 | . | TRBJ1-1 | . | TRBV5-1 | CASKRNTEAFF | TGCGCCAGCAAACGGAACACTGAAGCTTTCTTT
13 | . | TRBJ2-5 | . | TRBV4-2 | CASSQEMEETQYF | TGTGCCAGCAGCCAAGAGATGGAAGAGACCCAGTACTTC
15 | TRBD1 | TRBJ2-2 | . | TRBV6-6 | CASSYKGGQTGELFF | TGTGCCAGCAGTTACAAAGGGGGCCAAACCGGGGAGCTGTTTTTT
17 | . | TRBJ2-2 | . | TRBV18 | CASSTSGARRNTGELFF | TGTGCCAGCTCAACTTCGGGCGCGCGGAGGAACACCGGGGAGCTGTTTTTT
16 | TRBD1 | TRBJ1-2 | . | TRBV9 | CASSVGGTGGKFGYTF | TGTGCCAGCAGCGTGGGAGGGACAGGGGGCAAATTTGGCTACACCTTC
16 | . | TRBJ2-6 | . | TRBV4-3 | CASSQDHSSGANVLTF | TGCGCCAGCAGCCAAGATCATAGCTCTGGGGCCAACGTCCTGACTTTC
12 | . | TRBJ1-2 | . | TRBV5-1 | CASRRETYGYTF | TGCGCCAGCCGACGGGAAACTTATGGCTACACCTTC
11 | . | TRBJ2-7 | few | TRBV28 | CASSSNYEQYF | TGTGCCAGCAGTTCCAACTACGAGCAGTACTTC
16 | . | TRBJ2-3 | . | TRBV7-2 | CASSYGYGRGTDTQYF | TGTGCCAGCAGCTACGGGTACGGGAGAGGCACAGATACGCAGTATTTT
15 | . | TRBJ2-7 | . | TRBV7-6 | CASSPWTAQSNEQYF | TGTGCCAGCAGCCCCTGGACAGCTCAGAGCAACGAGCAGTACTTC
17 | . | TRBJ1-4 | once | TRBV27 | CASSLSYKGPVGEKLFF | TGTGCCAGCAGTTTATCATACAAGGGTCCGGTGGGCGAAAAACTGTTTTTT
16 | TRBD2 | TRBJ2-3 | . | TRBV19 | CASSIGLAGEIDTQYF | TGTGCCAGTAGTATCGGACTAGCGGGAGAGATAGATACGCAGTATTTT
11 | . | TRBJ1-1 | few | TRBV20-1 | CSASGGTEAFF | TGCAGTGCTAGTGGGGGCACTGAAGCTTTCTTT
14 | . | TRBJ2-3 | . | TRBV11-2 | CASSRGARTDTQYF | TGTGCCAGCAGCCGGGGGGCTCGCACAGATACGCAGTATTTT
15 | . | TRBJ2-7 | few | TRBV19 | CASSPRTFSGNEQYF | TGTGCCAGTAGTCCCCGAACGTTTTCTGGGAACGAGCAGTACTTC
13 | . | TRBJ2-7 | . | TRBV11-2 | CASSFRGTYEQYF | TGTGCCAGCAGCTTTAGGGGAACTTACGAGCAGTACTTC
16 | TRBD1 | TRBJ2-7 | . | TRBV9 | CASIRRTGGFSYEQYF | TGTGCCAGCATCCGTCGGACAGGGGGCTTTTCCTACGAGCAGTACTTC
13 | . | TRBJ1-1 | . | TRBV6-6 | CASSSLMNTEAFF | TGTGCCAGCAGTTCTCTCATGAACACTGAAGCTTTCTTT